What follows describes a single T cell receptor beta chain. Amplification of TCR beta CDR3 regions used RNA transcripts. First-round RT-PCR used HTBI primers; second-round multiplex PCR followed. TCRdb ran MiXCR on the multiplex PCR reads and lists one entry per CDR3 protein. The sample yields over a million distinct CDR3 sequences, 36% seen once. The V gene's germline CDR1 is SNHLY and CDR2 FYNNEI. V dropped 8 bases and J dropped 2 bases, with 9 bases sitting between them. CDR3 size: 12 residues. The data originate from a study of Graves' ophthalmopathy and Graves' hyperthyroidism. The rearrangement links TRBV2 to TRBJ1-2; tentative D call: TRBD1 (5 bases). The sequencing input was peripheral blood or thyroid tissue (not recorded which). The clonotype originates from an adult man with Graves' hyperthyroidism. CDR3 region: CASCRDNYGYTF. CDR3 nucleotide sequence: TGTGCCAGCTGCCGGGACAACTATGGCTACACCTTC.